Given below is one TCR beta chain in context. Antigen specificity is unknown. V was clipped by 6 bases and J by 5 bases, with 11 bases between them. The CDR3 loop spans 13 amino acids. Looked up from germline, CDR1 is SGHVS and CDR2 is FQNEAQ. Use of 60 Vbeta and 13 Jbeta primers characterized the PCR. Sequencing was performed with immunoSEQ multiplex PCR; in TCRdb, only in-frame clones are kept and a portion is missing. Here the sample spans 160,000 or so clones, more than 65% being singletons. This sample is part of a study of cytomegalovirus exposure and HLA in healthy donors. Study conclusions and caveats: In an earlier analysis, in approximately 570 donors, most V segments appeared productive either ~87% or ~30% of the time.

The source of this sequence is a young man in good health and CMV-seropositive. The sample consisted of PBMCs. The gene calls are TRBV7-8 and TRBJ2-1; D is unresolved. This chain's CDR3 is CASSFTRDNEQFF. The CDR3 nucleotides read TGTGCCAGCAGTTTTACTCGGGACAATGAGCAGTTCTTC.